This TCR beta chain was captured in a study of T cells in Graves' hyperthyroidism and ophthalmopathy. Study observations and caveats: A model of 13 V-J pairs discriminated ophthalmopathy from stable hyperthyroidism.

Orbital computed tomography, thyroid ultrasound, serum thyroxine and TRAb, and clinical symptoms together informed the diagnoses. This clonotype came up many times. The antigen is unknown. V was clipped by 7 bases and J by 8 bases; unmatched bases: 3. The CDR3 length is 13 residues. Germline V gene sequence: CDR1 MDHEN, CDR2 SYDVKM. Amplification targeted TCR beta CDR3 regions from RNA transcripts. Primed by the HTBI set, a first-round RT-PCR was run on the TCR CDR3. TCRdb re-derived calls from the multiplex PCR reads in MiXCR, one entry per CDR3 protein. Of about 350,000 distinct CDR3 sequences listed, approximately 15% are singletons.

V usage is TRBV28 and J usage is TRBJ1-6, with TRBD1 matching 9 bases. The source of this sequence is a woman aged 30 to 39 with Graves' hyperthyroidism. The specimen was blood. The CDR3 spells CASNRDRDSPLHF. The CDR3 nucleotides are TGTGCCAGCAACCGGGACAGGGATTCACCCCTCCACTTT.